The entry below gives a single T cell receptor (beta chain) sequence along with its context. Trimming cost V 4 bases and J 5 bases; bases outside gene matches: 14. This CDR3 is built from 16 residues. Germline CDR1 reads SGHRS; CDR2 reads YFSETQ. Patients chosen for sequencing had CD8+CD57+ cells that had expanded, as shown by flow cytometry. Patients uniformly had severe acquired aplastic anemia. These data belong to a study of CD8+CD57+ T cells in acquired aplastic anemia. Genomic DNA constituted the template upon which TCR beta VDJ and CDR3 profiling was performed. TCRdb analysed the reads with MiXCR anew, one entry per CDR3 protein. The sample lists approximately 470,000 distinct CDR3 sequences, 25% to 40% occurring once.

This chain joins TRBV5-1 and TRBJ2-5, with 7 bases matching TRBD1. Input material: sorted CD4+, CD8+, or CD8+CD57+ T cells (not recorded which) from PBMCs. The source is a human donor with aplastic anemia. The CDR3 loop is CASSGGDRAGEETQYF. As DNA, the CDR3 is TGCGCCAGCAGCGGGGGAGACAGGGCGGGTGAGGAGACCCAGTACTTC.